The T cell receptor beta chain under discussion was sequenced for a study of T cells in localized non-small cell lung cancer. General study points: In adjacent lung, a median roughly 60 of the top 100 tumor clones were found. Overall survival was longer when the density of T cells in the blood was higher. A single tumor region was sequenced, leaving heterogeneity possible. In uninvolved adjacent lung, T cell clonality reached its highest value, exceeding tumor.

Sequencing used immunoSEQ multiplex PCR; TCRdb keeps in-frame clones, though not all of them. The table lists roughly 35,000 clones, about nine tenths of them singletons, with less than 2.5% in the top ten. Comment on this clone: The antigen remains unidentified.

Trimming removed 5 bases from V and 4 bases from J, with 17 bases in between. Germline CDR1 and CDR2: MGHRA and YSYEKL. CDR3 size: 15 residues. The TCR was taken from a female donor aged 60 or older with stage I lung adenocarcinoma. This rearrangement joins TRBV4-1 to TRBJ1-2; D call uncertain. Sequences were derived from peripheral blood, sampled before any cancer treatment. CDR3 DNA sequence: TGCGCCAGCAGCGCCCTATCCGCCAGCTCCTATGGCTACACCTTC. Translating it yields CASSALSASSYGYTF.